The 32 T cell receptor beta chains reported below all come from one sample, sequenced in a study of shared clonotypes between healthy human individuals. Profiling relied on immunoSEQ multiplex PCR, and the TCRdb table lists in-frame clones only, not all of them. The sample has about 610,000 clones, approximately 97% seen once. The specimen sequenced was naive CD4+ T cells sorted from blood. Regarding subset: CD45RA+ positively selected. These receptors were obtained from a woman in her thirties in good health.

Note on this clone: Other nucleotide sequences in the sample specify the same CDR3. The rearrangement links TRBV7-2 to TRBJ1-5; 8 bases are a match to TRBD1. The germline V gene encodes CDR1 SGHTA and CDR2 FQGNSA. Trimming cost V 5 bases and J 4 bases; bases outside gene matches: 1. CDR3 length: 13 residues. The CDR3 coding sequence is TGTGCCAGCAGCCGACAGGGGAATCAGCCCCAGCATTTT. As protein: CASSRQGNQPQHF.

This chain links TRBV30 with TRBJ1-3, with D possibly matching TRBD1 (6 bases). Per the germline V gene, CDR1 is GTSNPN and CDR2 is SVGIG (reference sequence). V lost 4 bases and J 0 bases, leaving 13 bases between the germline ends. The CDR3 consists of 15 residues. The CDR3 sequence: CAWKGESSSGNTIYF. CDR3 nucleotides: TGTGCCTGGAAGGGGGAAAGCAGCTCTGGAAACACCATATATTTT. Supplemented by reference TRBV30 and TRBJ1-3, the full variable domain reads SQTIHQWPATLVQPVGSPLSLECTVEGTSNPNLYWYRQAAGRGLQLLFYSVGIGQISSEVPQNLSASRPQDRQFILSSKKLLLSDSGFYLCAWKGESSSGNTIYFGEGSWLTVV.

This rearrangement joins TRBV18 to TRBJ2-1; D is possibly TRBD2 (6 bases). There are 15 residues in the CDR3. V was cut by 4 bases and J by 4 bases, with 14 bases left in between. Germline V lookup: CDR1 KGHSH, CDR2 LQKENI. CDR3 loop: CASSHLRDRYNEQFF. Here the CDR3 DNA reads TGTGCCAGCTCACATCTGCGGGACCGATACAATGAGCAGTTCTTC.

This chain links TRBV2 with TRBJ1-6; D perhaps matches TRBD1 (5 bases). This CDR3 spans 13 amino acids. Trimming took 6 bases from V and 7 from J, leaving 10 bases between them. CDR1 and CDR2 from the germline V gene are SNHLY and FYNNEI. CDR3 in amino acids: CASRAGVNSPLHF. The CDR3 bases are TGTGCCAGCAGGGCGGGGGTCAATTCACCCCTCCACTTT. Combining the CDR3 with reference TRBV2 and TRBJ1-6 gives the whole variable domain EPEVTQTPSHQVTQMGQEVILRCVPISNHLYFYWYRQILGQKVEFLVSFYNNEISEKSEIFDDQFSVERPDGSNFTLKIRSTKLEDSAMYFCASRAGVNSPLHFGNGTRLTVT.

The chain employs TRBV27 and TRBJ1-5, with D unclear. Germline values: CDR1 MNHEY, CDR2 SMNVEV (reference sequence). Trimming removed 1 base from V and 7 bases from J, with 8 bases in between. This CDR3 is 13 amino acids long. This CDR3 reads CASSLLGRQPQHF. The DNA for the CDR3 is TGTGCCAGCAGTTTATTAGGTCGGCAGCCCCAGCATTTT.

The chain joins TRBV28 to TRBJ1-5, with TRBD1 identical over 7 bases. This CDR3 has 19 amino acids. CDR1 MDHEN and CDR2 SYDVKM come from the germline V gene. The V gene end was trimmed by 5 bases and the J gene end by 1 base; junction bases not matched to a gene: 17. CDR3 amino acids: CASSKSDLHRGVSNQPQHF. The CDR3 DNA follows: TGTGCCAGCAGTAAGTCCGACCTCCACAGGGGAGTAAGCAATCAGCCCCAGCATTTT. Complete variable domain (other parts from reference TRBV28 and TRBJ1-5): DVKVTQSSRYLVKRTGEKVFLECVQDMDHENMFWYRQDPGLGLRLIYFSYDVKMKEKGDIPEGYSVSREKKERFSLILESASTNQTSMYLCASSKSDLHRGVSNQPQHFGDGTRLSIL.

The chain is built from TRBV19 and TRBJ2-5; 9 nucleotides agree with TRBD1. CDR1 and CDR2 (germline): LNHDA, SQIVND (reference sequence). The CDR3 is made up of 14 amino acids. J was trimmed by 4 bases and V by 5 bases; bases with no gene match: 5. CDR3 nucleotide sequence: TGTGCCAGTAGTCCCTTGACAGGGGGAGAGACCCAGTACTTC. Translation: CASSPLTGGETQYF.

The gene calls are TRBV10-3 and TRBJ2-2; the D call may be TRBD1 or TRBD2 (7 bases each). V lost 5 bases and J 0 bases, leaving 19 bases between the germline ends. Germline CDR1 ENHRY, CDR2 SYGVKD. The CDR3 extends over 18 amino acids. The CDR3 protein is CAISFGQGGGTNTGELFF. CDR3 sequence (DNA): TGTGCCATCAGTTTCGGTCAGGGGGGAGGGACGAACACCGGGGAGCTGTTTTTT.

This sequence joins TRBV6-5 and TRBJ2-2, with 7 bases that match TRBD1. V shed 6 bases, J shed 6 bases, and the junction held 7 bases outside the gene matches. This CDR3 spans 14 amino acids. CDR1 and CDR2 (germline): MNHEY, SVGAGI. The CDR3 DNA is TGTGCCAGCAGAACCGGGACAGATGCCGGGGAGCTGTTTTTT. Its protein product is CASRTGTDAGELFF.

V gene TRBV2 combines with J gene TRBJ1-5, with 7 bases matching TRBD1. Germline CDR1 and CDR2: SNHLY and FYNNEI. The CDR3 loop spans 14 amino acids. V lost 5 bases to trimming and J lost 3 bases; unmatched junction nucleotides: 4. CDR3 region: CASSLDRVNQPQHF. The CDR3 DNA reads TGTGCCAGCAGTCTCGACAGGGTCAATCAGCCCCAGCATTTT.

The chain couples TRBV18 to TRBJ1-2; TRBD1 agrees at 8 bases. The V gene end was trimmed by 1 base and the J gene end by 5 bases; junction bases not matched to a gene: 9. CDR3 length equals 16 residues. Germline CDR1 and CDR2: KGHSH and LQKENI. The CDR3 here is CASSPRNTGGNYGYTF. Here the CDR3 DNA reads TGTGCCAGCTCACCACGTAATACAGGGGGGAATTATGGCTACACCTTC.

The rearrangement joins TRBV28 to TRBJ1-6; D is unresolved. The CDR3 is made up of 14 amino acids. Germline V gene data show CDR1 as MDHEN and CDR2 as SYDVKM. The V end was cut by 5 bases, the J end by 6 bases, with 11 bases between. CDR3 nucleotides: TGTGCCAGCAGTGTCCGGGCCACTAATTCACCCCTCCACTTT. Translated: CASSVRATNSPLHF. Drawing the rest from reference TRBV28 and TRBJ1-6, the complete variable domain is DVKVTQSSRYLVKRTGEKVFLECVQDMDHENMFWYRQDPGLGLRLIYFSYDVKMKEKGDIPEGYSVSREKKERFSLILESASTNQTSMYLCASSVRATNSPLHFGNGTRLTVT.

This clone has only one observation. V is TRBV19 and J is TRBJ2-1, with a weak D call TRBD1 (5 bases). There are 13 residues in the CDR3. Trimming shortened V by 3 bases and J by 10 bases, and 13 bases separated the two germline ends. Looked up from germline, CDR1 is LNHDA and CDR2 is SQIVND (reference sequence). The CDR3, as DNA: TGTGCCAGTAGTATGGGGCCAGATGGGGAGCAGTTCTTC. It yields the protein CASSMGPDGEQFF.

The chain links TRBV2 to TRBJ2-7; maybe TRBD2 (7 bases). The V gene's germline CDR1 is SNHLY and CDR2 FYNNEI. The CDR3 covers 16 residues. The germline V and J ends were trimmed by 5 bases and 0 bases, with 17 bases remaining between them. The CDR3 protein is CASSRRERGGSYEQYF. The CDR3 nucleotides are TGTGCCAGCAGTAGGCGGGAAAGGGGGGGCTCCTACGAGCAGTACTTC.

The V call is TRBV11-2, the J call TRBJ1-3; possible D gene TRBD1, 5 bases. Trimming removed 5 bases at V and 0 bases at J, with 20 bases between. This CDR3 is built from 18 residues. Germline CDR1 and CDR2: SGHAT and FQNNGV. CDR3 bases: TGTGCCAGCAGCCCATTGATTAGGGGTACAGTCTCTGGAAACACCATATATTTT. Encoded protein: CASSPLIRGTVSGNTIYF. The full variable domain, in which reference TRBV11-2 and TRBJ1-3 provide the parts outside the CDR3, is EAGVAQSPRYKIIEKRQSVAFWCNPISGHATLYWYQQILGQGPKLLIQFQNNGVVDDSQLPKDRFSAERLKGVDSTLKIQPAKLEDSAVYLCASSPLIRGTVSGNTIYFGEGSWLTVV.

CDR3 protein: CASSPGQGRTGELFF. In nucleotides, the CDR3 is TGTGCCAGCAGTCCTGGACAGGGGCGGACCGGGGAGCTGTTTTTT. The chain links TRBV2 to TRBJ2-2; 9 bases agree with TRBD1. Trimming at V came to 5 bases and at J to 5 bases, leaving 6 bases not matched to a gene. In germline, CDR1 is SNHLY, CDR2 FYNNEI. The CDR3 extends over 15 amino acids.

The CDR3 loop reads CASSLGSSGRASEQFF. CDR3 sequence (DNA): TGCGCCAGCAGCTTGGGCTCGAGCGGGAGGGCCAGTGAGCAGTTCTTC. The chain links TRBV5-1 to TRBJ2-1; 10 nucleotides agree with TRBD2. Germline V gene sequence: CDR1 SGHRS, CDR2 YFSETQ. V was pared by 0 bases and J by 9 bases, with 9 bases of the junction left unmatched. This CDR3 comprises 16 residues.

This clone appeared a single time. This sequence joins TRBV5-5 and TRBJ1-1; D is uncertain. The CDR3 length is 14 residues. Trimming stripped 2 bases from V and 1 base from J, with 9 bases between. Germline CDR1 reads SGHKS; CDR2 reads YYEKEE (reference sequence). The CDR3 DNA reads TGTGCCAGCAGCTTACTACACAGGAACACTGAAGCTTTCTTT. Translation gives CASSLLHRNTEAFF. Together with reference TRBV5-5 and TRBJ1-1, the CDR3 gives the full variable domain: DAGVTQSPTHLIKTRGQQVTLRCSPISGHKSVSWYQQVLGQGPQFIFQYYEKEERGRGNFPDRFSARQFPNYSSELNVNALLLGDSALYLCASSLLHRNTEAFFGQGTRLTVV.

The CDR3 sequence: CASSSSGPSTDTQYF. CDR3 nucleotide sequence: TGTGCCAGCAGCTCGTCCGGCCCTAGCACAGATACGCAGTATTTT. The V call is TRBV27, the J call TRBJ2-3; D not certain. The germline V and J ends were trimmed by 6 bases and 0 bases, with 13 bases remaining between them. This CDR3 spans 15 amino acids. Germline lookup yields CDR1 MNHEY and CDR2 SMNVEV (reference sequence).

J is TRBJ2-7 and V is TRBV11-1, with a possible D match to TRBD1 (6 bases). CDR3 length: 12 residues. Germline CDR1 and CDR2: SGHAT and FQDESV (reference sequence). Trimming took off 4 bases at V and 4 bases at J, with 8 bases between the two ends. The CDR3 bases are TGTGCCAGCAGCTCGCAGGGGTACGAGCAGTACTTC. This codes for CASSSQGYEQYF.

V is TRBV14 and J is TRBJ2-1; TRBD2 agrees at 7 bases. V lost 1 base to trimming and J lost 0 bases; unmatched junction nucleotides: 15. The CDR3 runs to 20 residues. Germline CDR1 SGHDN, CDR2 FVKESK. CDR3 sequence reads: CASSQAPGGGSTGSYNEQFF. The CDR3, as DNA: TGTGCCAGCAGCCAAGCCCCGGGAGGAGGGAGCACCGGCTCCTACAATGAGCAGTTCTTC.

This rearrangement joins TRBV9 to TRBJ2-7; TRBD2 matches 7 bases. The germline gives CDR1 SGDLS, CDR2 YYNGEE. The CDR3 runs 14 residues. V shed 3 bases and J 3 bases; nucleotides not matched to a gene: 6. CDR3 loop: CASSAQGLDYEQYF. CDR3 bases: TGTGCCAGCAGCGCCCAAGGACTAGACTACGAGCAGTACTTC.

The chain carries TRBV19 and TRBJ2-6, with 7 bases matching TRBD2. Unmatched junction bases numbered 6, after V lost 6 bases and J lost 1 base. This CDR3 region has 16 residues. The V gene's germline CDR1 is LNHDA and CDR2 SQIVND (reference sequence). The CDR3 DNA is TGTGCCAGTAGCCGGGGGGTACAGTCTGGGGCCAACGTCCTGACTTTC. This gives the protein CASSRGVQSGANVLTF.

The chain links TRBV11-2 to TRBJ2-2, with TRBD2 identical over 13 bases. The CDR3 has 17 amino acids. Per germline, CDR1 SGHAT and CDR2 FQNNGV. V was clipped by 5 bases and J by 2 bases; unmatched bases: 5. The CDR3 bases are TGTGCCAGCAGCCCGGGACTAGCGGGACCCAACACCGGGGAGCTGTTTTTT. Translated: CASSPGLAGPNTGELFF.

This chain links TRBV25-1 with TRBJ1-1; D gene unclear. Germline CDR1 and CDR2: MGHDK and SYGVNS. Trimming took off 4 bases at V and 4 bases at J, with 10 bases between the two ends. The CDR3 loop spans 13 amino acids. The CDR3 reads CASSGIGSTEAFF. DNA for the CDR3: TGTGCCAGCAGTGGGATAGGTAGCACTGAAGCTTTCTTT.

V and J are TRBV28 and TRBJ2-1; 8 nucleotides line up with TRBD1. The length of the CDR3 is 16 residues. Germline values: CDR1 MDHEN, CDR2 SYDVKM. The trim removed 4 bases at V and 4 bases at J, leaving 9 bases unmatched. CDR3 bases: TGTGCCAGCAGTTATCAACGGACAGGGATTTACAATGAGCAGTTCTTC. Its protein product is CASSYQRTGIYNEQFF.

This chain connects TRBV11-2 to TRBJ2-7; possibly TRBD1 for D (5 bases). The germline V gene has CDR1 SGHAT and CDR2 FQNNGV. V was cut by 5 bases and J by 3 bases, with 20 bases left in between. This CDR3 has 16 amino acids. The CDR3 loop reads CASSRLTWGGFYEQYF. The DNA of the CDR3 is TGTGCCAGCAGCAGACTGACCTGGGGCGGATTCTACGAGCAGTACTTC.

The chain combines TRBV28 with TRBJ2-7; 8 bases agree with TRBD2. The CDR3 extends over 14 amino acids. The V gene's germline CDR1 is MDHEN and CDR2 SYDVKM. Trimming removed 4 bases from V and 6 bases from J; junction bases left unmatched: 8. As DNA, the CDR3 is TGTGCCAGCAGTTCAGCGGGAGCATGGGCCGAGCAGTACTTC. This encodes CASSSAGAWAEQYF.

The CDR3 is CASGGITDTQYF. The CDR3 DNA follows: TGTGCCAGCGGGGGTATCACAGATACGCAGTATTTT. This chain joins TRBV2 and TRBJ2-3; D may be TRBD1 or TRBD2 (5 bases each). The V end lost 8 bases, the J end lost 2 bases, and 8 bases lay between the germline ends. The CDR3 consists of 12 residues. Germline V gene lookup returns CDR1 SNHLY and CDR2 FYNNEI.

This rearrangement joins TRBV7-9 to TRBJ2-3, with D possibly TRBD2 on 7 matching bases. The V and J ends lost 5 bases and 2 bases respectively, with 17 bases between them. The germline V gene has CDR1 SEHNR and CDR2 FQNEAQ (reference sequence). The CDR3 totals 16 residues. The CDR3 protein is CASSPGAGADTDTQYF. In DNA, the CDR3 is TGTGCCAGCAGCCCGGGGGCGGGGGCGGACACAGATACGCAGTATTTT.

CDR3 region: CASSSGQNSYEQYF. The CDR3 nucleotides are TGTGCCAGCAGTTCGGGACAGAACTCCTACGAGCAGTACTTC. The rearrangement links TRBV6-5 to TRBJ2-5; 7 bases are a match to TRBD1. The tail of the sequence fits TRBJ2-7 better, so the J call may be wrong. This CDR3 contains 14 residues. Germline V gene data show CDR1 as MNHEY and CDR2 as SVGAGI.

V gene TRBV5-3 combines with J gene TRBJ2-5; D tentatively reads TRBD1 or TRBD2 (5 bases each). The better agreement between TRBJ2-7 and the DNA end casts doubt on the J call. TRBV5-3 has ORF status, its function being uncertain. This CDR3 has 13 residues. The CDR3 region has the DNA TGTGCCAGAAGCTCCCAGGGAGTGGGCGAGCAGTACTTC. Translating it yields CARSSQGVGEQYF.